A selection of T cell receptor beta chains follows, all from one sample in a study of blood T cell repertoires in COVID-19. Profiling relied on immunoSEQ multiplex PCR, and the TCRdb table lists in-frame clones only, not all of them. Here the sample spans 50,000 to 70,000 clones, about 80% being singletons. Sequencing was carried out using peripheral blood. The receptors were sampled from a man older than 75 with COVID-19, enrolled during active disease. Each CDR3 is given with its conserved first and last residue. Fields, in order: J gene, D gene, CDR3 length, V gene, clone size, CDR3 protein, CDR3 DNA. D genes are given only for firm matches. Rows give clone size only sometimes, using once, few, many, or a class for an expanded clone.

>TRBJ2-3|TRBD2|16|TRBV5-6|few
CASSRGIAGARDTQYF
TGTGCCAGCAGCCGGGGGATAGCGGGAGCCCGGGATACGCAGTATTTT
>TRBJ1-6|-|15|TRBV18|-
CASSPQGGYNSPLHF
TGTGCCAGCTCACCACAGGGAGGGTATAATTCACCCCTCCACTTT
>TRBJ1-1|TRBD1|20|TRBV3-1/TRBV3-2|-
CASSPPHLKGTGGRVSEAFF
TGTGCCAGCAGCCCGCCGCACCTAAAAGGGACAGGGGGAAGAGTATCTGAAGCTTTCTTT
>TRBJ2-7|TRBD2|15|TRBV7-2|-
CASSFTSGGAYEQYF
TGTGCCAGCAGCTTCACTAGCGGGGGGGCCTACGAGCAGTACTTC
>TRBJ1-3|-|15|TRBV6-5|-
CASSRVSDTGNTIYF
TGTGCCAGCAGTCGGGTCTCGGACACTGGAAACACCATATATTTT
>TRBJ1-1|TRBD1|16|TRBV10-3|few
CAISESGDRGRAEAFF
TGTGCCATCAGTGAGTCGGGCGACAGGGGACGGGCTGAAGCTTTCTTT
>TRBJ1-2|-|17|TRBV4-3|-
CASSQDQFVQKNYGYTF
TGCGCCAGCAGCCAAGATCAATTCGTACAGAAGAACTATGGCTACACCTTC
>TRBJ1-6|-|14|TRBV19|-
CASTLTGRNSPLHF
TGTGCCAGTACCTTGACAGGTCGCAATTCACCCCTCCACTTT
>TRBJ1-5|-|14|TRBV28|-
CASSLYRGNQPQHF
TGTGCCAGCAGTTTATACAGGGGCAATCAGCCCCAGCATTTT
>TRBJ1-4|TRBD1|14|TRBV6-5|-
CASSSGQGAWKLFF
TGTGCCAGCAGTTCAGGACAGGGGGCCTGGAAACTGTTTTTT
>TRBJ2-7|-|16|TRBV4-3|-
CASSQDPTDSAYEQYF
TGCGCCAGCAGCCAAGATCCGACAGATTCCGCCTACGAGCAGTACTTC
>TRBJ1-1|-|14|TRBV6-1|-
CASSEWEGGTEAFF
TGTGCCAGCAGTGAATGGGAAGGGGGCACTGAAGCTTTCTTT
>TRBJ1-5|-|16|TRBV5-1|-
CASSLGPGGLSQPQHF
TGCGCCAGCAGCTTGGGGCCCGGGGGTTTGTCTCAGCCCCAGCATTTT
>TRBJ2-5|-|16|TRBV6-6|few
CASSYSVTGGVETQYF
TGTGCCAGCAGTTACTCGGTTACTGGGGGCGTCGAGACCCAGTACTTC
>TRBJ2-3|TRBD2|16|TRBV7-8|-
CASSYLAGEGTDTQYF
TGTGCCAGCAGCTATCTGGCGGGGGAGGGCACAGATACGCAGTATTTT
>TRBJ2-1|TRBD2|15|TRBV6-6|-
CASSYRTSGNNEQFF
TGTGCCAGCAGTTATAGAACTAGCGGGAACAATGAGCAGTTCTTC
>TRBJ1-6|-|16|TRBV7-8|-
CASSPRRQTLSSPLHF
TGTGCCAGCAGCCCACGGAGACAGACCTTATCTTCACCCCTCCACTTT
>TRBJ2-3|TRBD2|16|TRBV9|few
CASSLLGTSGTDTQYF
TGTGCCAGCAGCCTTCTTGGGACTAGCGGCACAGATACGCAGTATTTT
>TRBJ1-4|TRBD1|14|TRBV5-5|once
CASSPAEGARELFF
TGTGCCAGCAGCCCGGCAGAGGGGGCGCGGGAACTGTTTTTT